This T cell receptor (beta chain) was profiled in a study of blood T cell repertoires in COVID-19. V was trimmed by 4 bases and J by 1 base, leaving 7 bases between them. CDR3 length: 13 amino acids. Germline-derived CDR1 and CDR2 are MDHEN and SYDVKM. The data were produced by immunoSEQ multiplex PCR, yet TCRdb's version contains in-frame clones alone and is incomplete. Here the sample spans 200,000 or so clones, 79% being singletons. The specimen sequenced was peripheral blood. The clonotype comes from a man aged 60-69 years with active or convalescent COVID-19. The rearrangement links TRBV28 to TRBJ1-1; D is unresolved. The CDR3 loop reads CASSSEANTEAFF. The CDR3 nucleotides are TGTGCCAGCAGTTCGGAGGCGAACACTGAAGCTTTCTTT. Full variable domain (missing parts from reference TRBV28 and TRBJ1-1): DVKVTQSSRYLVKRTGEKVFLECVQDMDHENMFWYRQDPGLGLRLIYFSYDVKMKEKGDIPEGYSVSREKKERFSLILESASTNQTSMYLCASSSEANTEAFFGQGTRLTVV.